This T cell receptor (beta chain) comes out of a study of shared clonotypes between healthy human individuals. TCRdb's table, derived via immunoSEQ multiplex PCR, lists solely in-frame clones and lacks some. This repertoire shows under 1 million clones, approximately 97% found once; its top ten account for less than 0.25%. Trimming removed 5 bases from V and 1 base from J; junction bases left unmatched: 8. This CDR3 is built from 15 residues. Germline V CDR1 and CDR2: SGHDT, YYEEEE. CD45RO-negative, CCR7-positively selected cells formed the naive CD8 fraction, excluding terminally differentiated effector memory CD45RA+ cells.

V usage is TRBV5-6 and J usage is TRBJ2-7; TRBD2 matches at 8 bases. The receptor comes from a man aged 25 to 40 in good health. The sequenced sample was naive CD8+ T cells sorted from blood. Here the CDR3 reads CASRDWGGGSYEQYF. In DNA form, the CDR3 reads TGTGCCAGCAGAGATTGGGGCGGGGGGTCCTACGAGCAGTACTTC.